This entry lists 8 T cell receptor beta chains sequenced from one sample in a study of beta chain features in type 1 diabetes. Findings of the study overall: Among patients with Type 1 diabetes, TCRB CDR3s were moderately but significantly shorter in every one of the four CD4+ subsets.

Expressed TCRB transcripts got sequenced, as all isolated RNA was reverse transcribed. Assay used: immunoSEQ multiplex PCR; TCRdb lists only in-frame clones, some missing. The sample comprises nearly 700,000 clones, 10% to 15% of which are singletons, and approximately 0.021% rests with the top ten. These TCRs are of unknown antigen specificity. The material sequenced was naive CD4+ T cells from blood. These receptors were taken from a man aged 18 to 30 with type 1 diabetes.

This clone has a single count. The chain uses TRBV9 and TRBJ2-1, with D unresolved. Trimming pared 0 bases from V and 5 bases from J, leaving 12 bases between. Germline V gives CDR1 SGDLS, CDR2 YYNGEE. The CDR3 runs 15 residues. The CDR3 spells CASSVGPRLDNEQFF. CDR3 nucleotide sequence: TGTGCCAGCAGCGTAGGACCGCGCCTGGACAATGAGCAGTTCTTC.

This clone was seen once. The V gene is TRBV7-8, the J gene TRBJ2-4, with D perhaps given as TRBD1 or TRBD2 (5 bases each). The V end was cut by 2 bases, the J end by 7 bases, with 12 bases between. The CDR3 extends over 14 amino acids. CDR1 and CDR2 (germline): SGHVS, FQNEAQ. As DNA, the CDR3 is TGTGCCAGCAGCTTAATGCAGGGCGGGAACATTCAGTACTTC. Residues: CASSLMQGGNIQYF.

This clone has only a few counts. V is TRBV2 and J is TRBJ2-3; TRBD1 agrees at 7 bases. The CDR3 loop spans 15 amino acids. CDR1 and CDR2 (germline): SNHLY, FYNNEI. The J segment lost 6 bases and the V segment lost 3 bases, leaving 9 bases of the junction unmatched. The CDR3 region is CASSDTGVPGDTQYF. The DNA for the CDR3 is TGTGCCAGCAGTGATACAGGGGTTCCCGGGGATACGCAGTATTTT.

This clone has only one observation. The chain recombines TRBV27 with TRBJ2-3; the D is unclear. The germline V gene encodes CDR1 MNHEY and CDR2 SMNVEV (reference sequence). The CDR3 sequence is 16 residues long. The V gene lost 6 bases and the J gene lost 1 base, with 17 bases spanning the gap. In DNA form, the CDR3 reads TGTGCCAGCAGACGGTTGATGGCGACTGGCACAGATACGCAGTATTTT. Translated: CASRRLMATGTDTQYF.

This chain links TRBV11-2 with TRBJ1-2, with TRBD1 as a possible D gene (6 bases). V was shortened by 5 bases and J by 3 bases, with 16 bases between the two germline ends. This CDR3 region has 15 residues. CDR1 and CDR2 (germline): SGHAT, FQNNGV. The CDR3 here is CASSPIMGGDYGYTF. CDR3 bases: TGTGCCAGCAGCCCCATAATGGGGGGCGACTATGGCTACACCTTC.

This clone was seen a few times. In the same sample, other DNA sequences code for this CDR3. V usage is TRBV29-1 and J usage is TRBJ1-1, with unresolved D. The CDR3 length is 11 residues. Germline lookup yields CDR1 SQVTM and CDR2 ANQGSEA. The V and J ends lost 4 bases and 0 bases respectively, with 3 bases between them. The CDR3 loop reads CSVVLNTEAFF. CDR3 bases: TGCAGCGTTGTGCTGAACACTGAAGCTTTCTTT.

This clone was seen a few times. The chain combines TRBV7-9 with TRBJ2-7; D assignment may be TRBD1 or TRBD2 (6 bases each). The V end lost 5 bases, the J end lost 6 bases, and 14 bases lay between the germline ends. The CDR3 extends over 13 amino acids. CDR1 is SEHNR, CDR2 FQNEAQ, per germline (reference sequence). In DNA form, the CDR3 reads TGTGCCAGCAGCGAATTACAGGGAGGCGAGCAGTACTTC. Translated, it gives CASSELQGGEQYF.

This clone was detected only a few times. This chain connects TRBV7-2 to TRBJ1-5; D not certain. CDR1 and CDR2 (germline): SGHTA, FQGNSA. This CDR3 spans 13 amino acids. V was pared by 5 bases and J by 5 bases, with 10 bases between. The CDR3 loop is CASSRTVDQPQHF. Written as DNA, the CDR3 is TGTGCCAGCAGCCGAACTGTGGATCAGCCCCAGCATTTT.